The T cell receptor (beta chain) described here comes from a study of cytomegalovirus exposure and HLA in healthy donors. The PCR had 60 Vbeta and 13 Jbeta primers. Measured with immunoSEQ multiplex PCR; TCRdb has only the in-frame clones, and not every one. Among 150,000 or so clones listed, around 76% were seen once. The V end lost 5 bases, the J end lost 4 bases, and 11 bases lay between the germline ends. The germline V gene encodes CDR1 MDHEN and CDR2 SYDVKM. This CDR3 region has 13 residues. Broader study findings: Most subjects had HLA-A and HLA-B alleles reportedly predicted accurately by TCR beta sequences. Of the V segments, some could not be distinguished, including TRBV6-2 and TRBV6-3, and were excluded. The authors listed approximately 150 TCR beta chains as cytomegalovirus-associated.

A remark on this clone: As yet, its antigen is unknown.

This chain joins TRBV28 and TRBJ1-1; a possible D gene is TRBD1 (5 bases). The source material was PBMCs. This receptor was identified in a man between 35 and 55 years old in good health and CMV-seronegative. CDR3 coding DNA: TGTGCCAGCAGTCCCTCCGGGGGCACTGAAGCTTTCTTT. It is translated as CASSPSGGTEAFF. Complete variable domain (other parts from reference TRBV28 and TRBJ1-1): DVKVTQSSRYLVKRTGEKVFLECVQDMDHENMFWYRQDPGLGLRLIYFSYDVKMKEKGDIPEGYSVSREKKERFSLILESASTNQTSMYLCASSPSGGTEAFFGQGTRLTVV.